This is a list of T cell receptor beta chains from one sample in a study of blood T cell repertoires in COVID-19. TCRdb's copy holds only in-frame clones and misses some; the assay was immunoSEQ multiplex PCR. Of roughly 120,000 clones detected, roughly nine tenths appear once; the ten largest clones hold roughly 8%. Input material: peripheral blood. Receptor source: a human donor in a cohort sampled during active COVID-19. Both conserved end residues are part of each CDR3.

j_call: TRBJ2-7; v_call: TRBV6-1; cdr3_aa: CASSAAGVREQYF
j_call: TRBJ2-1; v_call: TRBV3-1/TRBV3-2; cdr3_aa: CASSQAASYNEQFF
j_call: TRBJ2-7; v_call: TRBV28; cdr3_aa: CASSPRSGYQGGEQYF
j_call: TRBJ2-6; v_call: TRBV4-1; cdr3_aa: CASSRGVIGANVLTF
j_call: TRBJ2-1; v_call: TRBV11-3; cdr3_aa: CASSFETSGPHNEQFF
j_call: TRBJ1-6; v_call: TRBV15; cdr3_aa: CATSRVTGFNNSPLHF
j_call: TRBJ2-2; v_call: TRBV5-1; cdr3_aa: CASSLRAGGQSGELFF
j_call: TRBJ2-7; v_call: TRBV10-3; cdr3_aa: CAISASVPYEQYF
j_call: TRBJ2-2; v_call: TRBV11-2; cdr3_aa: CASSLGDRNTGELFF
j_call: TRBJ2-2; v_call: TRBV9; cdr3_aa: CASSVSQQDTGELFF
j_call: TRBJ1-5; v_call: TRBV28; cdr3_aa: CASSLDRVQPQHF
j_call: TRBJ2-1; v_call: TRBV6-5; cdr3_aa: CASSPVGPQGEQFF
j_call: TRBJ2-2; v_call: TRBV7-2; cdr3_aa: CASRVRRTGELFF
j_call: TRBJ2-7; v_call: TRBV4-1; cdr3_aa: CASSQDEDRTAAYEQYF
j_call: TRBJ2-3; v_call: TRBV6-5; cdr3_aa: CASSYGLAKDTQYF
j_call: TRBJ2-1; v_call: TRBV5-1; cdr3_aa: CASSHMGLAGAHEQFF
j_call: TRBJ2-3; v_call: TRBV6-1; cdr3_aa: CASSEVGRAGAGTDTQYF
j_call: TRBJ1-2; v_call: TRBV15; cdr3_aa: CATSRDKGQEGGYTF
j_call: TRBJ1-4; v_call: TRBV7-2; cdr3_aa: CASSRGQLNEKLFF
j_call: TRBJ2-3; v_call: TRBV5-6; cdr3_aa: CASSLGQVSDTQYF
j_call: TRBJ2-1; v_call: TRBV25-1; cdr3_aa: CASSARDRARNEQFF